This T cell receptor beta chain derives from a study of blood T cell repertoires in COVID-19. The overall study: Italy, Spain and the United States were the sources of the convalescent and acute COVID-19 samples. Nucleic acid was either cDNA or gDNA, and it came from T cells, B-cell-depleted T cells, or PBMCs.

Those enrolled, adults aged about 18 to 89 years, came from about two dozen US areas. Participant-reported clinical history was the basis for cohort assignment. This table comes from immunoSEQ multiplex PCR, and its TCRdb copy is limited to in-frame clones, with some not included. Of 200,000 or so clones in the sample, roughly 80% were seen once. V lost 0 bases and J lost 4; bases outside the gene matches: 3. This CDR3 region has 15 residues. The germline V gene has CDR1 SGHTS and CDR2 YDEGEE. The TCR was taken from a woman between 40 and 55 years old with acute COVID-19. The sequenced material came from PBMCs or T cells enriched from blood (not recorded which). The chain combines TRBV5-8 with TRBJ1-5; 8 bases agree with TRBD1. CDR3 region: CASSLGDRLNQPQHF. The CDR3 DNA reads TGTGCCAGCAGCTTGGGGGACAGGTTGAATCAGCCCCAGCATTTT.